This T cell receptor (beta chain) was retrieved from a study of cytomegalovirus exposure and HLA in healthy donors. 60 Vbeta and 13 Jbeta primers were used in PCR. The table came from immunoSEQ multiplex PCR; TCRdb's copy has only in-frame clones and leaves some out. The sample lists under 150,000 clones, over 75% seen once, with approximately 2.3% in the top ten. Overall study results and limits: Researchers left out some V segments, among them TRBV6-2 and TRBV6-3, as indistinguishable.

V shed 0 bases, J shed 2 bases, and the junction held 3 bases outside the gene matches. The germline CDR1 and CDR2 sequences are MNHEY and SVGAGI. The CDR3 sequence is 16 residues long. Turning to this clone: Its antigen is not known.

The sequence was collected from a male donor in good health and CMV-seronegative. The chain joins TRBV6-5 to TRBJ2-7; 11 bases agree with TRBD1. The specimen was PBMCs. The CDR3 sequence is CASSYSGTGGTYEQYF. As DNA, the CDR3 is TGTGCCAGCAGTTACTCCGGGACAGGGGGAACCTACGAGCAGTACTTC.